This T cell receptor (beta chain) was sequenced during a study of blood T cell repertoires in COVID-19 (TCRdb year 2020). Describing the broader study: Collaborator samples came from the United States, Italy and Spain and covered acute and convalescent phases of COVID-19. The repertoires were made available in a free public database intended to serve as a resource for research on the immune response to SARS-CoV-2. Subjects who had been exposed to COVID-19, were actively infected with it, or had recovered from it provided the deeply sampled blood TCRbeta repertoires that made up the dataset. HLA class I and class II types, where available, came from metadata supplied by the sample provider rather than from assay-based typing. Sample metadata almost always included a de-identified subject ID, COVID-19 status, age in years and sex. The prospective study material was composed of cDNA or gDNA derived from T cells, B-cell-depleted T cells, or PBMCs. The samples were drawn from two sources: the first 160 participants of the ongoing ImmuneRACE study, and 1,200 or so subjects contributed by 6 global collaborators. Points the paper makes about the study in general: The quantity of clinical and demographic metadata differed by source and by participant and was supplied without curation.

TCRbeta CDR3 regions were amplified from genomic DNA by means of the immunoSEQ Assay, a bias-controlled multiplex PCR. Per the original workflow: The number of nucleated cells in each sample was estimated by amplification of reference gene primers within the assay. To quantify the absolute abundance of each unique TCRbeta CDR3 rearrangement, sequence reads were collapsed and filtered. Productive Simpson clonality was computed per sample as the square root of Simpson's diversity index over productive rearrangements. TCRdb's version of the immuneACCESS table is confined to in-frame rearrangements and falls short of the full clone set. An unresolved V gene accounts for under half of the shortfall where checked; the remainder is of unknown origin. V and J calls and clone size come straight from that table; D and trimming were deduced from the DNA. The sample data list over 65,000 clones, and roughly 85% of these were observed just once. The ten largest clones add up to roughly 8.8% of the sample.

Notes on this clone: No cognate antigen has been identified for it. Within one base of it there is no much larger clone, and no base qualities were kept.

Taken from cysteine to phenylalanine, the CDR3 has 18 residues. Of all the DNA, just the CDR3 is kept, 54 bases in frame from base 1. Each collaborating institution followed its own protocols to collect whole blood in K2EDTA tubes. Collaborator samples were shipped for TCRbeta analysis as frozen whole blood, isolated PBMCs, or DNA extracted from either sample type. The source of this sequence is a man between 25 and 39 years old with acute or convalescent COVID-19. Sequenced sample: peripheral blood. Recombination joined TRBV12-1 with TRBJ2-1; the table's TRBD1 call for D was not verified on the DNA. TRBV12-1 represents a pseudogene. The DNA sequence is TGTGCCAGCAGCTTTGAGCCTGGGACAGTACCCCACTACAATGAGCAGTTCTTC. Translated, it gives CASSFEPGTVPHYNEQFF.